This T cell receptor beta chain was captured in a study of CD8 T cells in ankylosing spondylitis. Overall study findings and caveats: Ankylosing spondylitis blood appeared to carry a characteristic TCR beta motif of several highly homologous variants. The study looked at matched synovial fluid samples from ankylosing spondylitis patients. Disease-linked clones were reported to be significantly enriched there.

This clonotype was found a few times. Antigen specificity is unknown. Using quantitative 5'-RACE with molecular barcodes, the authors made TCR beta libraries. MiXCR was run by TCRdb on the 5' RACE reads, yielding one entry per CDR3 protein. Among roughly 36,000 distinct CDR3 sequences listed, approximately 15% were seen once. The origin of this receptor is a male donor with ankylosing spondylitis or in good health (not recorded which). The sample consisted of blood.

The CDR3 region is CSARVRRGEIDTQYF. The DNA for the CDR3 is TGCAGTGCTAGAGTAAGGCGGGGGGAGATTGATACGCAGTATTTT. This chain connects TRBV20-1 to TRBJ2-3, with 8 positions matching TRBD2. In germline, CDR1 is DFQATT, CDR2 SNEGSKA (reference sequence). Losses at the gene ends were 1 base for V and 6 bases for J; bases not matched to a gene: 9. CDR3 length: 15 amino acids.